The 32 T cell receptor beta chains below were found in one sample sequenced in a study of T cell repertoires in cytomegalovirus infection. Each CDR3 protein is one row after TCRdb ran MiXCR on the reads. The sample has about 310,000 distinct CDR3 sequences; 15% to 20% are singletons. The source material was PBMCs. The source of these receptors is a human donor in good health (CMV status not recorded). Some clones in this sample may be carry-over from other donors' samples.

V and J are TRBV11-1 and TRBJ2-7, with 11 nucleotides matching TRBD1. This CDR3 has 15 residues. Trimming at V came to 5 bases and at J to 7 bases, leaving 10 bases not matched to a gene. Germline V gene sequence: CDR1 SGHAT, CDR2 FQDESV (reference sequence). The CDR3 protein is CASSIAGQGAGEQYF. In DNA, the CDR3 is TGTGCCAGCAGCATCGCAGGACAGGGGGCGGGAGAGCAGTACTTC.

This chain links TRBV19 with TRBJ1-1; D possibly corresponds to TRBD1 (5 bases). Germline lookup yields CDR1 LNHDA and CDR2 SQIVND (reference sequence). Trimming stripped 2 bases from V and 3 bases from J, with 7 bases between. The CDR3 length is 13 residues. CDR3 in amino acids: CASSILGDTEAFF. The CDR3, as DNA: TGTGCCAGTAGTATACTAGGGGACACTGAAGCTTTCTTT.

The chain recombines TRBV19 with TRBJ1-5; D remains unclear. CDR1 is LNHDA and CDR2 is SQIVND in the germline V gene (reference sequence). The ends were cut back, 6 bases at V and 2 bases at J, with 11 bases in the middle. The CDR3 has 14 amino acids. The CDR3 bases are TGTGCCAGTAGCGGGGTCCCCGGCAATCAGCCCCAGCATTTT. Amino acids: CASSGVPGNQPQHF. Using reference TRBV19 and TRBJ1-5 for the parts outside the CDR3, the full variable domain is DGGITQSPKYLFRKEGQNVTLSCEQNLNHDAMYWYRQDPGQGLRLIYYSQIVNDFQKGDIAEGYSVSREKKESFPLTVTSAQKNPTAFYLCASSGVPGNQPQHFGDGTRLSIL.

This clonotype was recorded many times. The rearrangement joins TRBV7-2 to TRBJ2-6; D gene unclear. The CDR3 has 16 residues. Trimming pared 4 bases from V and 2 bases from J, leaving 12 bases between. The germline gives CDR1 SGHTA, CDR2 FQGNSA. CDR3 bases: TGTGCCAGCAGCTCCAGTGTGGGGACTGGGGCCAACGTCCTGACTTTC. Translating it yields CASSSSVGTGANVLTF.

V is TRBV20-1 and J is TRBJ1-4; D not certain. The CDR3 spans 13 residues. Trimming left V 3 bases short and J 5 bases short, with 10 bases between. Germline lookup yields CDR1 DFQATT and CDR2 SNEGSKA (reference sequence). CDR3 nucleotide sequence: TGCAGTGCTAGGAGGCAGTTCAATGAAAAACTGTTTTTT. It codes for CSARRQFNEKLFF.

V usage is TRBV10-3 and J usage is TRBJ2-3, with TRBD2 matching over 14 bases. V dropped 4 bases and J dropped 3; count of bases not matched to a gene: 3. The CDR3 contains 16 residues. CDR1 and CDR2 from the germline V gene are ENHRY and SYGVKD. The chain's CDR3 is CAISATSGGDTDTQYF. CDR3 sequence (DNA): TGTGCCATCAGTGCGACTAGCGGGGGGGATACAGATACGCAGTATTTT.

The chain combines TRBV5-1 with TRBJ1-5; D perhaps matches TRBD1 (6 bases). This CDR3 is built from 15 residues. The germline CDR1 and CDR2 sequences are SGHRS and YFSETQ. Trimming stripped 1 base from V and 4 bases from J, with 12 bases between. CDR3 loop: CASSLLGGPNQPQHF. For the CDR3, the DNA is TGCGCCAGCAGCTTGTTGGGGGGGCCTAATCAGCCCCAGCATTTT.

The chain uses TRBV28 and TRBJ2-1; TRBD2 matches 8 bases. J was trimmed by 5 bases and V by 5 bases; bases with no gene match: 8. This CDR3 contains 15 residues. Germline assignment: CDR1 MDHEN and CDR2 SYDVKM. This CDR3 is CASSRDGGGHNEQFF. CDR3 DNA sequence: TGTGCCAGCAGTCGGGATGGCGGGGGGCACAATGAGCAGTTCTTC.

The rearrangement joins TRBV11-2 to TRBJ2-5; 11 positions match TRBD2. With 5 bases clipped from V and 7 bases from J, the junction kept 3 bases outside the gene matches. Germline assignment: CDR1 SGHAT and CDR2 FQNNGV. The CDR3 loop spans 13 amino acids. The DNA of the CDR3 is TGTGCCAGCAGCATTACTAGCGGGGGGACCCAGTACTTC. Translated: CASSITSGGTQYF. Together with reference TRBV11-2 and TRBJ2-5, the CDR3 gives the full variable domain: EAGVAQSPRYKIIEKRQSVAFWCNPISGHATLYWYQQILGQGPKLLIQFQNNGVVDDSQLPKDRFSAERLKGVDSTLKIQPAKLEDSAVYLCASSITSGGTQYFGPGTRLLVL.

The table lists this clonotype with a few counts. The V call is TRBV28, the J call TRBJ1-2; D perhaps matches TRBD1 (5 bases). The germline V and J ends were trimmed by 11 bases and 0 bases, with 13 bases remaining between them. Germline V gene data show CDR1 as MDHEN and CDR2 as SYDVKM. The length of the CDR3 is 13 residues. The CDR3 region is CAVGGMANYGYTF. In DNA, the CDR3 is TGTGCCGTGGGGGGGATGGCTAACTATGGCTACACCTTC.

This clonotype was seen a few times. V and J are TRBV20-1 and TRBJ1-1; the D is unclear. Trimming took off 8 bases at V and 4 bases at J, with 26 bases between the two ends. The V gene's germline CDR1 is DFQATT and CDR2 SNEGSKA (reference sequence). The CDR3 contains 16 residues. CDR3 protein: CSSQGPFRKTPTEAFF. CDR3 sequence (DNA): TGCAGTTCCCAAGGGCCTTTTAGGAAAACGCCCACTGAAGCTTTCTTT.

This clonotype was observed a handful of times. The CDR3 nucleotides are TGTGCCAGCAGTTCCCGGACAGGGGTAAACGGGGAGCTGTTTTTT. Translation: CASSSRTGVNGELFF. This chain links TRBV6-5 with TRBJ2-2, with 9 nucleotides matching TRBD1. Germline lookup yields CDR1 MNHEY and CDR2 SVGAGI. The CDR3 covers 15 residues. J was trimmed by 7 bases and V by 4 bases; bases with no gene match: 7.

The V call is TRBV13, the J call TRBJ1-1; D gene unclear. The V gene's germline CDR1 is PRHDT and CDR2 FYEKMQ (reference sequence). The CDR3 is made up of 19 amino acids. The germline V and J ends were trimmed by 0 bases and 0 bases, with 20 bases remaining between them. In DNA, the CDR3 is TGTGCCAGCAGCTTAGGCTGGGTTTACGGAGAACTCATGAACACTGAAGCTTTCTTT. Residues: CASSLGWVYGELMNTEAFF. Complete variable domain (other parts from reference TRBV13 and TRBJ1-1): AAGVIQSPRHLIKEKRETATLKCYPIPRHDTVYWYQQGPGQDPQFLISFYEKMQSDKGSIPDRFSAQQFSDYHSELNMSSLELGDSALYFCASSLGWVYGELMNTEAFFGQGTRLTVV.

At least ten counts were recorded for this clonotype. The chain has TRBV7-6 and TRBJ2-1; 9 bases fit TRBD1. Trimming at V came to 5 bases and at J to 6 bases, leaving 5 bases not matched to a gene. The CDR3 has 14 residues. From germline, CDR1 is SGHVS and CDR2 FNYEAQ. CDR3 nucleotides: TGTGCCAGCAGCGCGACGGGACAGGGCAATGAGCAGTTCTTC. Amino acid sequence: CASSATGQGNEQFF. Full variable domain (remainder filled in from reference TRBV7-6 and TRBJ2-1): GAGVSQSPRYKVTKRGQDVALRCDPISGHVSLYWYRQALGQGPEFLTYFNYEAQQDKSGLPNDRFSAERPEGSISTLTIQRTEQRDSAMYRCASSATGQGNEQFFGPGTRLTVL.

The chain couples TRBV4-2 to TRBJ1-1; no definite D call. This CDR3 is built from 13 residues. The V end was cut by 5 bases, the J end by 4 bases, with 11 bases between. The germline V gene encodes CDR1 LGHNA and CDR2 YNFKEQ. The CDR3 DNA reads TGTGCCAGCAGCTCCCAGATTTTCACTGAAGCTTTCTTT. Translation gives CASSSQIFTEAFF.

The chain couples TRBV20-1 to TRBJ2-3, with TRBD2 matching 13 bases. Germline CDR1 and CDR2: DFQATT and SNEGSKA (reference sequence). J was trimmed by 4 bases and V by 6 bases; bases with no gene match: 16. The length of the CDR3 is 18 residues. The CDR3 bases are TGCAGTGCCGCCCGACTAGCGGGGGGATCCGATCGCCCAGATACGCAGTATTTT. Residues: CSAARLAGGSDRPDTQYF.

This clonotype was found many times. DNA of the CDR3: TGTGCCAGCAGTTTAAGAGGGAACTATGGCTACACCTTC. It translates to CASSLRGNYGYTF. This chain connects TRBV5-6 to TRBJ1-2, with D hard to call. The germline V gene encodes CDR1 SGHDT and CDR2 YYEEEE. The CDR3 covers 13 residues. V dropped 5 bases and J dropped 2 bases, with 10 bases sitting between them.

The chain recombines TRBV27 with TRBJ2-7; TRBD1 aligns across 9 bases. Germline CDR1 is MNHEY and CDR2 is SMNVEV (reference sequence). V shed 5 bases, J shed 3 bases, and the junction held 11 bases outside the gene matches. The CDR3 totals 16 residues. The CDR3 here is CASSPGNRGLNYEQYF. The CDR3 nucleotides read TGTGCCAGCAGTCCCGGAAACAGGGGGCTAAACTACGAGCAGTACTTC.

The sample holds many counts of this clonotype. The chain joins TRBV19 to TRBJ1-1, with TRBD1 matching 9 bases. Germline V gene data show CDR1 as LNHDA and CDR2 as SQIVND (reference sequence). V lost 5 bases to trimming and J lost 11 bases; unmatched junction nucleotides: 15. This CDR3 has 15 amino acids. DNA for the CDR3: TGTGCCAGTAGTTCATCTCTGAGACAGGGGGTGTCGGCTTTCTTT. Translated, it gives CASSSSLRQGVSAFF.

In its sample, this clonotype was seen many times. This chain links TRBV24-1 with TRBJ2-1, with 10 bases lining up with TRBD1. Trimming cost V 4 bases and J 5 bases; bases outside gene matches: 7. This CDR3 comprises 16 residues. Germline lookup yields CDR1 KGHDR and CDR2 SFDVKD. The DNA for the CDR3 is TGTGCCACCAGTGACGAGGGACAGGGGAACGACAATGAGCAGTTCTTC. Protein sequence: CATSDEGQGNDNEQFF.

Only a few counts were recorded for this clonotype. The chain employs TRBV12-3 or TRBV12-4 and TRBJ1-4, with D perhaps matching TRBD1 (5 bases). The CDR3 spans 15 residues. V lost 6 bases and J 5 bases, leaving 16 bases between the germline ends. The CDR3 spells CASSRDVSQNEKLFF. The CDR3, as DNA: TGTGCCAGCAGCCGGGACGTCTCTCAGAATGAAAAACTGTTTTTT.

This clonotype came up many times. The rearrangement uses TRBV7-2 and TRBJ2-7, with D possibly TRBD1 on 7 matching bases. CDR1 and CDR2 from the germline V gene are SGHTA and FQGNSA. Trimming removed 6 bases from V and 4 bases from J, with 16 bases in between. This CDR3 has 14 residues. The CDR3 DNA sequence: TGTGCCAGCAGGCCCCAGGGGGGCTCGTACGAGCAGTACTTC. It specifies CASRPQGGSYEQYF.

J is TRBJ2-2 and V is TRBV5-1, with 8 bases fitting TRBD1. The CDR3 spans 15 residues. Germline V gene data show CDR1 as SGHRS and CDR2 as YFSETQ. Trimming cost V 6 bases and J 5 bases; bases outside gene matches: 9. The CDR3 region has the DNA TGCGCCAGCACAGGACAGGGACGTAGGACCGGGGAGCTGTTTTTT. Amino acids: CASTGQGRRTGELFF. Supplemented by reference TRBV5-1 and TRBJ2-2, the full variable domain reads KAGVTQTPRYLIKTRGQQVTLSCSPISGHRSVSWYQQTPGQGLQFLFEYFSETQRNKGNFPGRFSGRQFSNSRSEMNVSTLELGDSALYLCASTGQGRRTGELFFGEGSRLTVL.

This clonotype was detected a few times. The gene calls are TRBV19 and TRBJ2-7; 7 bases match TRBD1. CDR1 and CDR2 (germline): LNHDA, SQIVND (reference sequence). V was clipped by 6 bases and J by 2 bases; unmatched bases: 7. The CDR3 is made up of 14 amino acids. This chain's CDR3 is CASSDRAFTYEQYF. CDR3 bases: TGTGCCAGTAGCGACAGGGCGTTTACCTACGAGCAGTACTTC. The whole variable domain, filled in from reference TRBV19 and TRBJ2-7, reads DGGITQSPKYLFRKEGQNVTLSCEQNLNHDAMYWYRQDPGQGLRLIYYSQIVNDFQKGDIAEGYSVSREKKESFPLTVTSAQKNPTAFYLCASSDRAFTYEQYFGPGTRLTVT.

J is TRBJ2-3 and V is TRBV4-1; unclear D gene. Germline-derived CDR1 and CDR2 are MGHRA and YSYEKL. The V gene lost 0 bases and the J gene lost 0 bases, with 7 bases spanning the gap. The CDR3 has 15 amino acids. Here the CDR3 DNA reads TGCGCCAGCAGCCAAGAGTGGGGTAGCACAGATACGCAGTATTTT. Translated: CASSQEWGSTDTQYF.

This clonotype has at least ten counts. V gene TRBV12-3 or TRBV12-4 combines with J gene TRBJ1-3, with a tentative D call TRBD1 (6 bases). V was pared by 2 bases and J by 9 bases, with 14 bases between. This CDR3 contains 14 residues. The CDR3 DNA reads TGTGCCAGCAGTTTAAACCCAGGGGATACCACCATATATTTT. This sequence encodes CASSLNPGDTTIYF.

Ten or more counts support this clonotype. CDR3 sequence: CASRTTKPAGQPQHF. The CDR3 coding sequence is TGTGCCAGCAGAACGACAAAGCCGGCAGGTCAGCCCCAGCATTTT. The chain is built from TRBV6-1 and TRBJ1-5; D is unclear. This CDR3 is built from 15 residues. Trimming shortened V by 6 bases and J by 6 bases, and 18 bases separated the two germline ends. The V gene's germline CDR1 is MNHNS and CDR2 SASEGT.

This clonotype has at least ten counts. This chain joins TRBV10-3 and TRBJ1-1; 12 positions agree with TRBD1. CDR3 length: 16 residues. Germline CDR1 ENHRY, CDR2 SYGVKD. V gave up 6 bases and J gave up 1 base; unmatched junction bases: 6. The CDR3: CAISQRDRGPNTEAFF. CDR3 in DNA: TGTGCCATCAGCCAACGGGACAGGGGGCCGAACACTGAAGCTTTCTTT.

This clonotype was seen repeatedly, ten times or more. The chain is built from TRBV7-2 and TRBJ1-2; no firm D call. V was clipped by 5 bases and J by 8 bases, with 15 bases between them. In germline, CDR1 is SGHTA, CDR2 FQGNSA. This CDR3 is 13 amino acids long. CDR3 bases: TGTGCCAGCAGCCCCGCAGATGTCAAGGGCTACACCTTC. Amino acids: CASSPADVKGYTF.

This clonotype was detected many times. CDR3 nucleotides: TGTGCCAGCAGCAGCGGCCAGAGGTTGTTCGAGCAGTACTTC. Translating gives CASSSGQRLFEQYF. The chain employs TRBV7-6 and TRBJ2-7, with a possible D match to TRBD2 (5 bases). CDR3 length: 14 amino acids. Germline CDR1 is SGHVS and CDR2 is FNYEAQ. The V and J ends lost 5 bases and 6 bases respectively, with 17 bases between them.

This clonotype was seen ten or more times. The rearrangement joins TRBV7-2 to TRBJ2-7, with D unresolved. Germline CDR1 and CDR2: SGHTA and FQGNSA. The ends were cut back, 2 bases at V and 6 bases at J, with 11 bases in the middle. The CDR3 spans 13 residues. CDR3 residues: CASSLRQESEQYF. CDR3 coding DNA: TGTGCCAGCAGCTTACGGCAAGAGAGCGAGCAGTACTTC.

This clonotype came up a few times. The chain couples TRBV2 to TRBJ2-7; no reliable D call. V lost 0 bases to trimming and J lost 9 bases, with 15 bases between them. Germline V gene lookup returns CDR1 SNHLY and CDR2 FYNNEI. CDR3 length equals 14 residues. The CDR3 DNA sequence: TGTGCCAGCAGTGAAGCGCGGCAAGGGCCCGGGCAGTACTTC. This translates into CASSEARQGPGQYF.